Listed here are 20 T cell receptor beta chains from one sample, sequenced in a study of response to subunit inactivated influenza vaccine listed by TCRdb under 2018. Receptor amplification or capture employed RT-PCR. TCRdb shows the sequencer as Illumina HiSeq 2500. TCRdb cleaned the public reads at Q25 with fastp, built clones with MiXCR and kept in-frame beta chains. Merged by CDR3 protein, the rows form single entries marked with the most common genes and DNA. The sample includes fewer than 700,000 distinct CDR3 sequences, with 10% to 15% observed a single time. Roughly 14% of the sample is taken by the ten largest. The time point label for this specimen denotes: approximately 40 days after influenza vaccine administration. The sequences come from PBMCs from blood, collected roughly 45 days after vaccination. These TCRs come from a man aged 50 to 60 who received an inactivated influenza vaccine. Donor details come from another sample of the same person, matched by shared clones.

The CDR3 DNA is TGCGCCAGCAGCCAAGCCCCGGGGGCCCAGCCCCAGCATTTT. Translating it yields CASSQAPGAQPQHF. The chain has TRBV4-3 and TRBJ1-5; D is possibly TRBD1 (6 bases). Trimming stripped 1 base from V and 7 bases from J, with 11 bases between. The CDR3 consists of 14 residues. Germline values: CDR1 LGHNA, CDR2 YSLEER.

This clonotype was seen a few times. The chain uses TRBV10-1 and TRBJ2-7; TRBD1 matches at 9 bases. Germline V gene data show CDR1 as WNHNN and CDR2 as SYGVQD (reference sequence). V shed 2 bases, J shed 2 bases, and the junction held 7 bases outside the gene matches. The CDR3 loop spans 16 amino acids. This chain's CDR3 is CASSEADRGEPYEQYF. In DNA form, the CDR3 reads TGCGCCAGCAGTGAGGCGGACAGGGGAGAACCCTACGAGCAGTACTTC.

The chain carries TRBV29-1 and TRBJ2-6; tentative D call: TRBD2 (5 bases). Germline lookup yields CDR1 SQVTM and CDR2 ANQGSEA. This CDR3 comprises 14 residues. The V gene lost 6 bases and the J gene lost 2 bases, with 11 bases spanning the gap. CDR3 in amino acids: CSVLDGAGANVLTF. The CDR3, as DNA: TGCAGCGTCCTAGACGGGGCTGGGGCCAACGTCCTGACTTTC. The whole variable domain, filled in from reference TRBV29-1 and TRBJ2-6, reads SAVISQKPSRDICQRGTSLTIQCQVDSQVTMMFWYRQQPGQSLTLIATANQGSEATYESGFVIDKFPISRPNLTFSTLTVSNMSPEDSSIYLCSVLDGAGANVLTFGAGSRLTVL.

The sample holds a few counts of this clonotype. The chain combines TRBV12-3 or TRBV12-4 with TRBJ2-3; D may be TRBD2 (5 bases). The CDR3 is made up of 12 amino acids. V lost 6 bases, J lost 5 bases, and 9 bases lay in between. In DNA form, the CDR3 reads TGTGCCAGCAGCCGACGGGAAGATACGCAGTATTTT. It specifies CASSRREDTQYF.

This chain joins TRBV2 and TRBJ2-5; 9 nucleotides align to TRBD1. Germline values: CDR1 SNHLY, CDR2 FYNNEI. The V segment lost 5 bases and the J segment 2 bases; nucleotides outside the gene matches: 9. The CDR3 contains 16 residues. CDR3 in amino acids: CASSRRRDRVQETQYF. The DNA of the CDR3 is TGTGCCAGCAGTAGACGCCGGGACAGGGTACAAGAGACCCAGTACTTC.

This clonotype was counted between two and nine times. The chain joins TRBV30 to TRBJ2-6; D gene unclear. Trimming took off 1 base at V and 4 bases at J, with 14 bases between the two ends. Germline values: CDR1 GTSNPN, CDR2 SVGIG (reference sequence). This CDR3 is 16 amino acids long. Written as DNA, the CDR3 is TGTGCCTGGAGTGAGGTATGGGCTGCGGGGGCCAACGTCCTGACTTTC. Protein: CAWSEVWAAGANVLTF.

V gene TRBV20-1 combines with J gene TRBJ2-3; 8 nucleotides agree with TRBD1. The germline V gene has CDR1 DFQATT and CDR2 SNEGSKA (reference sequence). The CDR3 extends over 14 amino acids. V lost 6 bases, J lost 2 bases, and 7 bases stayed unmatched. CDR3: CSAGDRSSTDTQYF. For the CDR3, the DNA is TGCAGTGCCGGGGACAGGTCTTCCACAGATACGCAGTATTTT.

The gene calls are TRBV6-2 or TRBV6-3 and TRBJ2-7, with D tentatively TRBD1 or TRBD2 (6 bases each). V lost 5 bases and J lost 6, with 17 bases in between. The length of the CDR3 is 14 residues. CDR1 and CDR2 (germline): MNHEY, SVGEGT. CDR3 protein: CASSRLERGLEQYF. The CDR3 DNA follows: TGTGCCAGCAGTCGACTAGAACGGGGGCTCGAGCAGTACTTC.

The rearrangement uses TRBV27 and TRBJ2-7, with TRBD1 as a possible D gene (6 bases). Germline V CDR1 and CDR2: MNHEY, SMNVEV (reference sequence). This CDR3 spans 15 amino acids. V was shortened by 4 bases and J by 2 bases, with 15 bases between the two germline ends. The CDR3 protein is CASSSRTAFPYEQYF. CDR3 nucleotide sequence: TGTGCCAGCAGTTCCCGGACAGCGTTTCCCTACGAGCAGTACTTC.

This clonotype was found a few times. The rearrangement joins TRBV23-1 to TRBJ2-3, with 7 bases matching TRBD1. TRBV23-1 is an ORF, with its function uncertain. The CDR3 totals 16 residues. Germline trimming cut 1 base from V and 7 bases from J; bases unmatched to any gene: 11. In nucleotides, the CDR3 is TGCGCCAGCAGTCAATTAGGAAGGACAGGACAGAATACGCAGTATTTT. Protein: CASSQLGRTGQNTQYF.

There are a few counts of this clonotype. The chain links TRBV20-1 to TRBJ2-1; D uncertain. This CDR3 is 11 amino acids long. Trimming removed 3 bases from V and 7 bases from J, with 7 bases in between. Germline loops: CDR1 DFQATT, CDR2 SNEGSKA (reference sequence). CDR3 nucleotide sequence: TGCAGTGCTAGGGTTGGTAATGAGCAGTTCTTC. It encodes CSARVGNEQFF.

There are many counts of this clonotype. The rearrangement uses TRBV6-2 or TRBV6-3 and TRBJ2-7, with TRBD1 as a possible D gene (6 bases). The V and J ends lost 6 bases and 1 base respectively, with 16 bases between them. This CDR3 has 15 amino acids. Per the germline V gene, CDR1 is MNHEY and CDR2 is SVGEGT. The CDR3 protein is CASREGRGLSYEQYF. As DNA, the CDR3 is TGTGCCAGCAGGGAAGGCAGGGGCCTGTCCTACGAGCAGTACTTC.

This sequence joins TRBV7-9 and TRBJ2-3; D is unclear. V was cut by 5 bases and J by 6 bases, with 12 bases left in between. The CDR3 runs 13 residues. Germline loops: CDR1 SEHNR, CDR2 FQNEAQ (reference sequence). The CDR3 nucleotides read TGTGCCAGCAGCCGCGCTCCCGAGGATACGCAGTATTTT. Protein sequence: CASSRAPEDTQYF.

This clonotype was detected only a few times. The chain couples TRBV27 to TRBJ1-1; D is unresolved. The CDR3 loop spans 13 amino acids. The germline CDR1 and CDR2 sequences are MNHEY and SMNVEV (reference sequence). Trimming removed 6 bases from V and 11 bases from J, with 19 bases in between. Written as DNA, the CDR3 is TGTGCCAGCAGCGGTACGCAATCCGCCCGGGCTTTCTTT. It codes for CASSGTQSARAFF.

V is TRBV20-1 and J is TRBJ2-1, with 7 bases identical to TRBD1. The CDR3 contains 18 residues. Germline V CDR1 and CDR2: DFQATT, SNEGSKA (reference sequence). Here the CDR3 reads CSILQGFGAYVTYNEQFF. The CDR3 region has the DNA TGCAGCATACTACAGGGGTTTGGTGCGTACGTCACCTACAATGAGCAGTTCTTC.

The CDR3 region has the DNA TGTGCCAGCAGCTTAGTTAGCGGGGGGACGGCCGAGACCCAGTACTTC. This gives the protein CASSLVSGGTAETQYF. The chain carries TRBV7-2 and TRBJ2-5; 10 nucleotides agree with TRBD2. Germline V lookup: CDR1 SGHTA, CDR2 FQGNSA. V shed 1 base, J shed 5 bases, and the junction held 7 bases outside the gene matches. CDR3 length: 16 amino acids.

This clonotype was seen more than once but under ten times. V is TRBV15 and J is TRBJ2-1, with D perhaps TRBD2 (6 bases). This CDR3 is built from 15 residues. The germline CDR1 and CDR2 sequences are LNHNV and YYDKDF (reference sequence). Trimming took 4 bases from V and 7 from J, leaving 17 bases between them. CDR3 nucleotides: TGTGCCACCAGCAATCTCGGGAGATCGGGAAATGAGCAGTTCTTC. It codes for CATSNLGRSGNEQFF.

This clonotype was detected ten times or more. The rearrangement joins TRBV12-3 or TRBV12-4 to TRBJ2-7; D call uncertain. V was pared by 1 base and J by 2 bases, with 6 bases between. The CDR3 extends over 13 amino acids. The CDR3 region has the DNA TGTGCCAGCAGTTTAGAAGTAGCCTACGAGCAGTACTTC. Protein: CASSLEVAYEQYF.

The CDR3 region is CASRANGGSVGELFF. The CDR3 DNA is TGTGCCAGCAGAGCAAATGGGGGGTCCGTCGGGGAGCTGTTTTTT. This chain links TRBV3-1 with TRBJ2-2, with D tentatively TRBD2 (6 bases). The CDR3 contains 15 residues. The germline V and J ends were trimmed by 6 bases and 7 bases, with 18 bases remaining between them. CDR1 is LGHDT and CDR2 is YNNKEL in the germline V gene (reference sequence).

The chain couples TRBV20-1 to TRBJ2-3; 7 bases match TRBD1. The CDR3 is 12 amino acids. V was clipped by 5 bases and J by 7 bases; unmatched bases: 6. The germline CDR1 and CDR2 sequences are DFQATT and SNEGSKA (reference sequence). This CDR3 is CSAFEGAYTQYF. CDR3 nucleotide sequence: TGCAGTGCTTTCGAGGGGGCCTATACGCAGTATTTT.